This is a list of T cell receptor beta chains from one sample in a study of naive and memory T cell subsets. TCRdb redid the calling of the 5' RACE reads with MiXCR, one entry per CDR3 protein. This table holds about 25,000 distinct CDR3 sequences, under 30% found once. The receptors shown here come from a female donor in good health. The CDR3 runs from the conserved cysteine through the conserved F or W. Each record gives: D gene, J gene, V gene, clone size, CDR3 DNA, CDR3 protein. A D gene is named only where the DNA matches it firmly. Part of the rows lack a size; the others show once, few, many or a class for expanded clones.

d_call: TRBD2; j_call: TRBJ2-1; v_call: TRBV20-1; clone_size: -; cdr3_nt: TGCAGTGCTAGAGAGGGACTAGCCTGGCACAATGAGCAGTTCTTC; cdr3_aa: CSAREGLAWHNEQFF
d_call: TRBD2; j_call: TRBJ2-1; v_call: TRBV7-3; clone_size: -; cdr3_nt: TGTGCCAGCAGCTTAACTAGCGGGGGGTCTGAGCAGTTCTTC; cdr3_aa: CASSLTSGGSEQFF
d_call: -; j_call: TRBJ2-5; v_call: TRBV7-9; clone_size: medium-sized; cdr3_nt: TGTGCCAGCAGCTTAGTCCGGGAGACCCAGTACTTC; cdr3_aa: CASSLVRETQYF
d_call: -; j_call: TRBJ1-6; v_call: TRBV7-2; clone_size: medium-sized; cdr3_nt: TGTGCCAGCAGCTTAGTGTCCGGAGGTAATTCACCCCTCCACTTT; cdr3_aa: CASSLVSGGNSPLHF
d_call: -; j_call: TRBJ1-5; v_call: TRBV29-1; clone_size: few; cdr3_nt: TGCAGCGTTGGGTTTGGGGAGGGTCAGCCCCAGCATTTT; cdr3_aa: CSVGFGEGQPQHF
d_call: -; j_call: TRBJ1-1; v_call: TRBV4-1; clone_size: -; cdr3_nt: TGCGCCAGCAGCCAAGTTGGAGGGACTGAAGCTTTCTTT; cdr3_aa: CASSQVGGTEAFF
d_call: TRBD2; j_call: TRBJ2-3; v_call: TRBV7-2; clone_size: many; cdr3_nt: TGTGCCAGCAGCTTAGCGGGAGGGCCCACAGATACGCAGTATTTT; cdr3_aa: CASSLAGGPTDTQYF
d_call: TRBD1; j_call: TRBJ2-5; v_call: TRBV12-3/TRBV12-4; clone_size: -; cdr3_nt: TGTGCCAGCAGCCGAGGACAGGGGCAAGAGACCCAGTACTTC; cdr3_aa: CASSRGQGQETQYF
d_call: -; j_call: TRBJ2-3; v_call: TRBV12-5; clone_size: many; cdr3_nt: TGTGCTAGTGACAACGACATAGCAGATACGCAGTATTTT; cdr3_aa: CASDNDIADTQYF
d_call: -; j_call: TRBJ2-5; v_call: TRBV10-1; clone_size: many; cdr3_nt: TGCGCCAGCAGTCTACGGGTCGGAGAGACCCAGTACTTC; cdr3_aa: CASSLRVGETQYF
d_call: -; j_call: TRBJ2-6; v_call: TRBV3-1; clone_size: many; cdr3_nt: TGTGCCAGCAGCCAACCCTTTTACTCTGGGGCCAACGTCCTGACTTTC; cdr3_aa: CASSQPFYSGANVLTF
d_call: -; j_call: TRBJ2-7; v_call: TRBV7-6; clone_size: many; cdr3_nt: TGTGCCAGCAGCTTAAGGAATCTCAACGAGCAGTACTTC; cdr3_aa: CASSLRNLNEQYF
d_call: -; j_call: TRBJ2-3; v_call: TRBV6-5; clone_size: many; cdr3_nt: TGTGCCAGCAGTTACCCTGGCACAGATACGCAGTATTTT; cdr3_aa: CASSYPGTDTQYF
d_call: TRBD1; j_call: TRBJ2-7; v_call: TRBV20-1; clone_size: many; cdr3_nt: TGCAGTGCTAAACGGGACAGGGCCGAGCAGTACTTC; cdr3_aa: CSAKRDRAEQYF
d_call: -; j_call: TRBJ2-2; v_call: TRBV11-3; clone_size: medium-sized; cdr3_nt: TGTGCCAGCAGCTTAAGTCTAAACACCGGGGAGCTGTTTTTT; cdr3_aa: CASSLSLNTGELFF
d_call: -; j_call: TRBJ1-2; v_call: TRBV20-1; clone_size: -; cdr3_nt: TGCAGTGCTACCAGGAGACAGGCGGATATACATACCTTC; cdr3_aa: CSATRRQADIHTF
d_call: -; j_call: TRBJ2-2; v_call: TRBV6-2/TRBV6-3; clone_size: -; cdr3_nt: TGTGCCAGCAGCTCATCAAACACCGGGGAGCTGTTTTTT; cdr3_aa: CASSSSNTGELFF
d_call: TRBD1; j_call: TRBJ1-4; v_call: TRBV19; clone_size: medium-sized; cdr3_nt: TGTGCCAGTAGTATAACCGGGACAGCTTCGGATGAAAAACTGTTTTTT; cdr3_aa: CASSITGTASDEKLFF
d_call: -; j_call: TRBJ2-2; v_call: TRBV10-3; clone_size: once; cdr3_nt: TGTGCCATGGGAGGCACCGGGGAGCTGTTTTTT; cdr3_aa: CAMGGTGELFF
d_call: -; j_call: TRBJ2-5; v_call: TRBV29-1; clone_size: -; cdr3_nt: TGCAGTGGCACCGACGGGGTCAGAGAGACCCAGTACTTC; cdr3_aa: CSGTDGVRETQYF
d_call: -; j_call: TRBJ1-1; v_call: TRBV13; clone_size: many; cdr3_nt: TGTGCCAGCAGCTTAGGCTTCGGGCAGGGAGGTGGCACTGAAGCTTTCTTT; cdr3_aa: CASSLGFGQGGGTEAFF
d_call: -; j_call: TRBJ2-6; v_call: TRBV5-1; clone_size: medium-sized; cdr3_nt: TGCGCCAGCAGAGATTCTGGCCCGGGGGTCTCTGGGGCCAACGTCCTGACTTTC; cdr3_aa: CASRDSGPGVSGANVLTF
d_call: -; j_call: TRBJ2-2; v_call: TRBV4-1; clone_size: many; cdr3_nt: TGCGCCAGCAGCCAAGCAGGGAACACCGGGGAGCTGTTTTTT; cdr3_aa: CASSQAGNTGELFF
d_call: TRBD2; j_call: TRBJ2-1; v_call: TRBV24-1; clone_size: few; cdr3_nt: TGTGCCACCAGTGCACAGCGGGGCTACAATGAGCAGTTCTTC; cdr3_aa: CATSAQRGYNEQFF
d_call: -; j_call: TRBJ2-7; v_call: TRBV29-1; clone_size: many; cdr3_nt: TGCAGCGTTGAAGCTCGGCAGGGGTATTCCTACGAGCAGTACTTC; cdr3_aa: CSVEARQGYSYEQYF
d_call: -; j_call: TRBJ1-5; v_call: TRBV12-3/TRBV12-4; clone_size: medium-sized; cdr3_nt: TGTGCCAGCAGTTTCTGGGCAGTCAATCAGCCCCAGCATTTT; cdr3_aa: CASSFWAVNQPQHF
d_call: TRBD1; j_call: TRBJ1-2; v_call: TRBV7-9; clone_size: many; cdr3_nt: TGTGCCAGCAGCTCCCGGACAGGGGGCGACTATGGCTACACCTTC; cdr3_aa: CASSSRTGGDYGYTF
d_call: -; j_call: TRBJ2-1; v_call: TRBV29-1; clone_size: many; cdr3_nt: TGCAGCGGCCAACGAAGCAATGAGCAGTTCTTC; cdr3_aa: CSGQRSNEQFF
d_call: -; j_call: TRBJ2-3; v_call: TRBV20-1; clone_size: few; cdr3_nt: TGCAGTGCTAGAGATACGCACCCAACGGCTACGCAGTATTTT; cdr3_aa: CSARDTHPTATQYF
d_call: -; j_call: TRBJ1-1; v_call: TRBV12-3/TRBV12-4; clone_size: -; cdr3_nt: TGTGCCAGCAGTTCTTGGGGTGGAGCCGCTGAAGCTTTCTTT; cdr3_aa: CASSSWGGAAEAFF
d_call: TRBD1; j_call: TRBJ2-1; v_call: TRBV18; clone_size: medium-sized; cdr3_nt: TGTGCCAGCTCTCCGACACAGGGGGGCGTTAGTAGGTACAATGAGCAGTTCTTC; cdr3_aa: CASSPTQGGVSRYNEQFF
d_call: TRBD2; j_call: TRBJ2-3; v_call: TRBV6-2/TRBV6-3; clone_size: few; cdr3_nt: TGTGCCACCGGGGGGACTAGCGCCACAGATACGCAGTATTTT; cdr3_aa: CATGGTSATDTQYF
d_call: TRBD2; j_call: TRBJ2-3; v_call: TRBV30; clone_size: -; cdr3_nt: TGTGCCTGGAGTAGAGTTTGGCTAGCGGGAGGTGTCGGGAACACAGATACGCAGTATTTT; cdr3_aa: CAWSRVWLAGGVGNTDTQYF
d_call: -; j_call: TRBJ1-2; v_call: TRBV6-1; clone_size: few; cdr3_nt: TGTGCCAGCAGTGAGAGGGACGGATCCTATGGCTACACCTTC; cdr3_aa: CASSERDGSYGYTF
d_call: -; j_call: TRBJ1-6; v_call: TRBV6-5; clone_size: -; cdr3_nt: TGTGCCAGCAGTTACTCACAGTATTCACCCCTCCACTTT; cdr3_aa: CASSYSQYSPLHF
d_call: TRBD2; j_call: TRBJ2-5; v_call: TRBV5-5; clone_size: -; cdr3_nt: TGTGCCAGCAGCGCACTAGCGGGAGGGATCCAAGAGACCCAGTACTTC; cdr3_aa: CASSALAGGIQETQYF
d_call: -; j_call: TRBJ1-5; v_call: TRBV20-1; clone_size: few; cdr3_nt: TGCAGTGCTATATCGGCCAGTAGCAATAGCAATCAGCCCCAGCATTTT; cdr3_aa: CSAISASSNSNQPQHF
d_call: -; j_call: TRBJ2-7; v_call: TRBV28; clone_size: medium-sized; cdr3_nt: TGTGCCAGCAGCCTAGAGGGGTACGAGCAGTACTTC; cdr3_aa: CASSLEGYEQYF
d_call: TRBD1; j_call: TRBJ1-5; v_call: TRBV6-5; clone_size: -; cdr3_nt: TGTGCCAGCAGCAAGGACAGGGGAGGCAATCAGCCCCAGCATTTT; cdr3_aa: CASSKDRGGNQPQHF
d_call: -; j_call: TRBJ1-1; v_call: TRBV29-1; clone_size: few; cdr3_nt: TGCAGCGTTGAATCCGGGTTGGGCACTGAAGCTTTCTTT; cdr3_aa: CSVESGLGTEAFF
d_call: -; j_call: TRBJ1-1; v_call: TRBV6-5; clone_size: -; cdr3_nt: TGTGCCAGCAGTTCCGACCGGGACACCTTAACGATTGGTTTCTTT; cdr3_aa: CASSSDRDTLTIGFF
d_call: -; j_call: TRBJ2-7; v_call: TRBV10-3; clone_size: few; cdr3_nt: TGTGCCATCAGTGAGCTAACCGAGCAGTACTTC; cdr3_aa: CAISELTEQYF
d_call: -; j_call: TRBJ2-5; v_call: TRBV7-9; clone_size: -; cdr3_nt: TGTGCCAGCAGCTCACAAGAGACCCAGTACTTC; cdr3_aa: CASSSQETQYF
d_call: TRBD1; j_call: TRBJ1-2; v_call: TRBV7-8; clone_size: few; cdr3_nt: TGTGCCAGCAGCTTAAATATTAACAGGGGGCAGAGTAACTATGGCTACACCTTC; cdr3_aa: CASSLNINRGQSNYGYTF
d_call: -; j_call: TRBJ2-1; v_call: TRBV24-1; clone_size: few; cdr3_nt: TGTGCCACCAGTGATCCCTCGAAGAGTCGTGAGCAGTTCTTC; cdr3_aa: CATSDPSKSREQFF
d_call: -; j_call: TRBJ2-1; v_call: TRBV20-1; clone_size: many; cdr3_nt: TGCAGTCCCTCATCGGTGGATGAGCAGTTCTTC; cdr3_aa: CSPSSVDEQFF
d_call: TRBD2; j_call: TRBJ2-1; v_call: TRBV11-2; clone_size: -; cdr3_nt: TGTGCCAGCAGCCGTACTAGCGGGAGTGACTCTCCAAGGGACAATGAGCAGTTCTTC; cdr3_aa: CASSRTSGSDSPRDNEQFF
d_call: TRBD2; j_call: TRBJ2-5; v_call: TRBV20-1; clone_size: -; cdr3_nt: TGCAGTGCTTACCCTAGCGGGGGGGCCTCAGAGACCCAGTACTTC; cdr3_aa: CSAYPSGGASETQYF
d_call: TRBD2; j_call: TRBJ2-3; v_call: TRBV29-1; clone_size: few; cdr3_nt: TGCAGCGTAGATCGGGCCGGGACTAGCGAGCAGTATTTT; cdr3_aa: CSVDRAGTSEQYF
d_call: TRBD2; j_call: TRBJ2-1; v_call: TRBV10-3; clone_size: -; cdr3_nt: TGTGCCATCAGTGGGAAGGCTAGCGGGCCCGGGGATGAGCAGTTCTTC; cdr3_aa: CAISGKASGPGDEQFF
d_call: -; j_call: TRBJ1-6; v_call: TRBV20-1; clone_size: -; cdr3_nt: TGCAGTGCTAGACACAGTACCTCCTATAATTCACCCCTCCACTTT; cdr3_aa: CSARHSTSYNSPLHF
d_call: TRBD2; j_call: TRBJ2-7; v_call: TRBV29-1; clone_size: many; cdr3_nt: TGCAGCGTTGCTAGCGGGAGGGCCGCCGGCGAGCAGTACTTC; cdr3_aa: CSVASGRAAGEQYF
d_call: -; j_call: TRBJ1-1; v_call: TRBV29-1; clone_size: -; cdr3_nt: TGCAGCGTTCGGGACGGATTGAACACTGAAGCTTTCTTT; cdr3_aa: CSVRDGLNTEAFF
d_call: -; j_call: TRBJ1-1; v_call: TRBV10-2; clone_size: once; cdr3_nt: TGCGCCAGCAGTGATTGGGGAGGGAACACTGAAGCTTTCTTT; cdr3_aa: CASSDWGGNTEAFF
d_call: -; j_call: TRBJ1-1; v_call: TRBV11-2; clone_size: -; cdr3_nt: TGTGCCAGCAGCGCCTGGTCTGGGCTCACTGAAGCTTTCTTT; cdr3_aa: CASSAWSGLTEAFF
d_call: TRBD2; j_call: TRBJ2-1; v_call: TRBV20-1; clone_size: -; cdr3_nt: TGCAGTGCTCTTGGACTAGCGGGGAGCTCCTACAATGAGCAGTTCTTC; cdr3_aa: CSALGLAGSSYNEQFF
d_call: TRBD1; j_call: TRBJ1-2; v_call: TRBV5-1; clone_size: few; cdr3_nt: TGCGCCAGCAGCTCCGAGCCACAGGGGGTCTTGGATGGCTACACCTTC; cdr3_aa: CASSSEPQGVLDGYTF
d_call: -; j_call: TRBJ2-1; v_call: TRBV21-1; clone_size: many; cdr3_nt: TGTGCCAGCGAGGGAGACCGGGACCGCCCCTACAATGAGCAGTTCTTC; cdr3_aa: CASEGDRDRPYNEQFF
d_call: -; j_call: TRBJ1-1; v_call: TRBV20-1; clone_size: once; cdr3_nt: TGCAGTGCTAGTGCCCCAGGCCGGGGGACTGAAGCTTTCTTT; cdr3_aa: CSASAPGRGTEAFF